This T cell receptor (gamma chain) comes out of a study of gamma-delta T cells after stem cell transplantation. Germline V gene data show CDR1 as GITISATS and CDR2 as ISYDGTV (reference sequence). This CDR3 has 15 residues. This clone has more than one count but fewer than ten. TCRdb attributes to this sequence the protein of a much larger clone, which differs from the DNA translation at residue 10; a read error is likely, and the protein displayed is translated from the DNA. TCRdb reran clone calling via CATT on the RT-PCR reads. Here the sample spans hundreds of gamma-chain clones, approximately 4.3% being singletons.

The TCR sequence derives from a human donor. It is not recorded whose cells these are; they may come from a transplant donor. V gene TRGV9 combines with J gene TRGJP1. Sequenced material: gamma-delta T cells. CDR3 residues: CALWEVTTTSWFKIF. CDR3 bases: TGTGCCTTGTGGGAGGTGACTACCACTAGTTGGTTCAAGATATTT.